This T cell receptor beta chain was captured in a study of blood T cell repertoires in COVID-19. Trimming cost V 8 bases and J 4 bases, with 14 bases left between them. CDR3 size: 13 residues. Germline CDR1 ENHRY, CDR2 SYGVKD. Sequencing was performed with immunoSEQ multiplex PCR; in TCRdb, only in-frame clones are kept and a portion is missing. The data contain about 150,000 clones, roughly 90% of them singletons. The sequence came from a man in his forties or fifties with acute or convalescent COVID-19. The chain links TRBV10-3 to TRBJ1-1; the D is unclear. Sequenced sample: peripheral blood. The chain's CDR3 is CAIVRAGSTEAFF. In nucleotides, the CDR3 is TGTGCCATCGTGCGTGCGGGATCCACTGAAGCTTTCTTT.